This TCR beta chain was sequenced during a study of blood T cells in healthy people across ages. Study-level findings and limits: The long-lived group displayed more naive CD4+ cells, plus higher diversity, than the aged donors did.

Primers used in a second PCR of about 6 to 11 cycles were a sample-barcoded 5' primer and a J-beta primer mix. Each sample yielded at least 2.5 million CDR3-containing paired-end reads. TCRdb reprocessed the 5' RACE reads via MiXCR and lists one record per CDR3 protein. In the table there are approximately 670,000 distinct CDR3 sequences, 40% to 45% of which are singletons. Each of the donors had roughly 9.7 milliliters of peripheral blood drawn into EDTA-treated Vacutainer tubes. J lost 13 bases, V lost 6 bases, and 12 bases had no gene match. The CDR3 extends over 14 amino acids. Remarks on this clonotype: Its antigen remains unidentified. This clone may be a read error of a much larger clone one base away.

Material: blood. The source is an elderly man in good health. The V gene is TRBV12-3 or TRBV12-4, the J gene TRBJ2-4, with TRBD2 matching over 10 bases. The CDR3 loop is CASSPTSGIEEQYF. The CDR3, as DNA: TGTGCCAGCAGCCCCACTAGCGGGATTGAAGAGCAGTACTTC.